These T cell receptor beta chains were read from a single sample in a study of blood T cell repertoires in COVID-19. Method: immunoSEQ multiplex PCR; TCRdb's copy keeps in-frame clones and lacks some. The sample records fewer than 350,000 clones, approximately 90% being singletons. Sequenced: peripheral blood. These receptors were taken from a man in his forties with acute or convalescent COVID-19. Both conserved end residues are trimmed from each CDR3. Only part of the rows carry a size: once, few, many, or a class if the clone is expanded.

>TRBV15|TRBJ1-5|.|10
ATSSANSPQH
>TRBV9|TRBJ1-3|.|12
ASSAPGAGNTIY
>TRBV2|TRBJ1-6|.|13
ASRGGPQANWPLH
>TRBV6-4|TRBJ2-1|.|13
ASSGHQAPNNEQF
>TRBV12-3/TRBV12-4|TRBJ1-2|.|10
ASSFTLGGYT
>TRBV10-3|TRBJ2-7|few|15
AISESGVAGGRYEQY
>TRBV19|TRBJ1-1|.|14
ASKVRTGGIVTEAF
>TRBV19|TRBJ1-6|.|13
ASSITGSYNSPLH
>TRBV5-6|TRBJ1-5|.|12
ASSSGSPNQPQH
>TRBV4-1|TRBJ1-4|.|13
ASSQDIYRVEKLF
>TRBV12-5|TRBJ2-1|.|9
ASQNYNEQF
>TRBV18|TRBJ1-3|.|14
ASSSGLPGGGNTIY
>TRBV11-3|TRBJ1-2|.|14
ASSFPYDRANYGYT
>TRBV11-2|TRBJ2-1|.|13
ASSLAASSYNEQF
>TRBV5-1|TRBJ2-6|.|17
ASSLRPGQGMSGANVLT
>TRBV2|TRBJ2-4|.|16
ASSELAGGWSAKNIQY
>TRBV5-4|TRBJ1-1|.|12
ASSSLLGSTEAF
>TRBV19|TRBJ1-1|.|12
ASSPGLLNTEAF
>TRBV5-1|TRBJ2-2|.|14
ASSPRREANTGELF
>TRBV30|TRBJ2-7|few|14
AWSINPLGQAYEQY
>TRBV11-2|TRBJ1-1|.|12
ASSSLDREREAF
>TRBV2|TRBJ1-5|once|11
ASSDRDNQPQH
>TRBV9|TRBJ1-5|few|11
ASSVRGDQPQH
>TRBV5-8|TRBJ1-5|.|11
ASSLWGDQPQH
>TRBV10-3|TRBJ2-7|.|14
AISEPPGHQLYEQY
>TRBV7-8|TRBJ2-7|.|15
ASSLAYSTGVVDEQY